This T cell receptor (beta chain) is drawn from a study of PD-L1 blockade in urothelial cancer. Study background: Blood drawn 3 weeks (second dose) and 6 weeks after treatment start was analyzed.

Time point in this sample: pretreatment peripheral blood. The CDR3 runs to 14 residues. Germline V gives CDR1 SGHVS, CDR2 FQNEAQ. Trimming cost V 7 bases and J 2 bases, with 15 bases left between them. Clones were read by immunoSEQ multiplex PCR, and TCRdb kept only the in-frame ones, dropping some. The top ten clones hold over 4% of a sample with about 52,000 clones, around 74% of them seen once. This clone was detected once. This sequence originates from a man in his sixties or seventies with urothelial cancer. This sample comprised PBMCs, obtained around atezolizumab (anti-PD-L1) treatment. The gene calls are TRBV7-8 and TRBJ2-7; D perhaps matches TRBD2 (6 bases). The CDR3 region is CASTVAVNPYEQYF. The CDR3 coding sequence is TGTGCCAGCACGGTAGCGGTTAATCCCTACGAGCAGTACTTC.